This is a list of T cell receptor beta chains from one sample in a study of Ad26.COV2.S vaccination and SARS-CoV-2 variants. Here immunoSEQ multiplex PCR was the method, and the copy in TCRdb shows in-frame clones only, minus some. The profile covers roughly 700,000 clones, with around 90% appearing a single time and approximately 1.5% taken by the ten largest. The specimen comprised peripheral blood, sampled in a trial of Ad26.COV2.S vaccine versus placebo. These receptors all stem from a person aged 18-65 years who received the Ad26.COV2.S COVID-19 vaccine or a placebo. CDR3s include the opening cysteine and the closing phenylalanine or tryptophan. Each record gives: clone size, J gene, V gene, D gene, CDR3 DNA, CDR3 protein. D genes are given only for firm matches. Clone size appears in some rows only: once, few, many, or a class for an expanded clone.

size: -
J: TRBJ2-7
V: TRBV30
D: TRBD1
DNA: TGTGCCTGGAGTCTCGCCGGGACAGGGGAGAGCGAGCAGTACTTC
CDR3: CAWSLAGTGESEQYF

size: -
J: TRBJ2-7
V: TRBV5-4
D: -
DNA: TGTGCCAGCAGCTTGGGAGGAGGGGGTTCCTACGAGCAGTACTTC
CDR3: CASSLGGGGSYEQYF

size: -
J: TRBJ1-5
V: TRBV18
D: -
DNA: TGTGCCAGCTCGTCGGTCCCGGGCAATCAGCCCCAGCATTTT
CDR3: CASSSVPGNQPQHF

size: -
J: TRBJ1-1
V: TRBV5-1
D: -
DNA: TGCGCCAGCGATCCCGGGGGTGGCACTGAAGCTTTCTTT
CDR3: CASDPGGGTEAFF

size: few
J: TRBJ2-7
V: TRBV7-9
D: -
DNA: TGTGCCAGCAGCCAACAGTACGAGCAGTACTTC
CDR3: CASSQQYEQYF

size: -
J: TRBJ2-3
V: TRBV24-1
D: TRBD1
DNA: TGTGCCACCAGTGACTTGGGACAGAACACAGATACGCAGTATTTT
CDR3: CATSDLGQNTDTQYF

size: once
J: TRBJ2-5
V: TRBV7-2
D: TRBD2
DNA: TGTGCCAGCAGTAGCGGGGAGACCCAGTACTTC
CDR3: CASSSGETQYF

size: -
J: TRBJ2-4
V: TRBV19
D: -
DNA: TGTGCCAGTAGTATAGATCCCCGGACCCCGCAGATAGCCAAAAACATTCAGTACTTC
CDR3: CASSIDPRTPQIAKNIQYF

size: -
J: TRBJ2-7
V: TRBV19
D: -
DNA: TGTGCCAGTAGTATCAGGGGATATCCTGCCTACGAGCAGTACTTC
CDR3: CASSIRGYPAYEQYF

size: -
J: TRBJ2-5
V: TRBV4-1
D: -
DNA: TGCGCCAGCAGCCAAGCAACAGGACCGGAGACCCAGTACTTC
CDR3: CASSQATGPETQYF

size: -
J: TRBJ2-2
V: TRBV30
D: TRBD2
DNA: TGTGCCTGGAAGGGTAGCGGGAGAGTAACCGGGGAGCTGTTTTTT
CDR3: CAWKGSGRVTGELFF

size: once
J: TRBJ2-7
V: TRBV5-1
D: -
DNA: TGCGCCAGCAGCTTGGCCCCCGACTCCTACGAGCAGTACTTC
CDR3: CASSLAPDSYEQYF

size: -
J: TRBJ1-2
V: TRBV2
D: -
DNA: TGTGCCAGCAGTGAAGCGCTTCTTACGGGGGAGGGCTACACCTTC
CDR3: CASSEALLTGEGYTF

size: -
J: TRBJ2-1
V: TRBV4-2
D: TRBD2
DNA: TGTGCCAGCAGCCAAGGACTAGCGGGAGGCTTCTACAATGAGCAGTTCTTC
CDR3: CASSQGLAGGFYNEQFF

size: -
J: TRBJ1-4
V: TRBV7-9
D: TRBD1
DNA: TGTGCCAGCAGCCCATCAGGGGGCAGGACTAATGAAAAACTGTTTTTT
CDR3: CASSPSGGRTNEKLFF

size: few
J: TRBJ1-5
V: TRBV6-2/TRBV6-3
D: TRBD1
DNA: TGTGCCAGCAGCGACAGGGGAGTAGAATGGCCCCAGCATTTT
CDR3: CASSDRGVEWPQHF

size: -
J: TRBJ2-3
V: TRBV24-1
D: TRBD1
DNA: TGTGCCACCAGTGACGCTAAGACAGGGTACACAGATACGCAGTATTTT
CDR3: CATSDAKTGYTDTQYF

size: -
J: TRBJ1-5
V: TRBV20-1
D: -
DNA: TGCAGTGCTAGTCGGGGGGTTAGCAATCAGCCCCAGCATTTT
CDR3: CSASRGVSNQPQHF

size: -
J: TRBJ2-2
V: TRBV14
D: TRBD1
DNA: TGTGCCAGCAGCCAAGAACAGGGGGACGCCGGGGAGCTGTTTTTT
CDR3: CASSQEQGDAGELFF

size: -
J: TRBJ1-3
V: TRBV7-2
D: -
DNA: TGTGCCAGCAGCTCAGGGGTTTATGGAAACACCATATATTTT
CDR3: CASSSGVYGNTIYF

size: -
J: TRBJ2-2
V: TRBV5-1
D: TRBD2
DNA: TGCGCCAGCAGCCGGTCCCTAGCGGGAGCGACCGGGGAGCTGTTTTTT
CDR3: CASSRSLAGATGELFF

size: -
J: TRBJ2-7
V: TRBV6-1
D: -
DNA: TGTGCCAGCAGTTCCCCCGGGAGCTCATACGAGCAGTACTTC
CDR3: CASSSPGSSYEQYF

size: -
J: TRBJ2-5
V: TRBV7-9
D: -
DNA: TGTGCCAGCAGCTTAAGGGAACGCCAAGAGACCCAGTACTTC
CDR3: CASSLRERQETQYF

size: -
J: TRBJ2-1
V: TRBV2
D: TRBD2
DNA: TGTGCCAGCAGGGCCCGAACTAGCGGCTTTGAGCAGTTCTTC
CDR3: CASRARTSGFEQFF

size: -
J: TRBJ2-2
V: TRBV27
D: -
DNA: TGTGCCAGCAGTTTATCGTGGCTAGCTAGGGCCGGGGAGCTGTTTTTT
CDR3: CASSLSWLARAGELFF

size: -
J: TRBJ1-4
V: TRBV30
D: -
DNA: TGTGCCTGGAGTGTATCGCTCGGGGATTTATATAATGAAAAACTGTTTTTT
CDR3: CAWSVSLGDLYNEKLFF

size: -
J: TRBJ2-2
V: TRBV12-3/TRBV12-4
D: -
DNA: TGTGCCAGCAGTCCCCCGGGCACCGGGGAGCTGTTTTTT
CDR3: CASSPPGTGELFF

size: -
J: TRBJ2-7
V: TRBV7-9
D: -
DNA: TGTGCCAGCAGCTTAAGCTGGACGCCGTACTTC
CDR3: CASSLSWTPYF

size: once
J: TRBJ2-7
V: TRBV5-1
D: -
DNA: TGCGCCAGCAGCGAGGCGGCAGGGTACTACGAGCAGTACTTC
CDR3: CASSEAAGYYEQYF

size: -
J: TRBJ2-7
V: TRBV7-9
D: TRBD2
DNA: TGTGCCAGCAGCCAAACACGACTAGCGGGAGGGCCCAGCTCCTACGAGCAGTACTTC
CDR3: CASSQTRLAGGPSSYEQYF

size: -
J: TRBJ1-2
V: TRBV24-1
D: TRBD1
DNA: TGTGCCACCAGTGATACAGGGGAGGCCTATGGCTACACCTTC
CDR3: CATSDTGEAYGYTF

size: -
J: TRBJ2-7
V: TRBV27
D: -
DNA: TGTGCCAGCAGTTCCAGGCACGAGCAGTACTTC
CDR3: CASSSRHEQYF

size: once
J: TRBJ2-7
V: TRBV5-1
D: TRBD1
DNA: TGCGCCAGCAGCGTGACCCTCGGACAGGGGCGAACCTACGAGCAGTACTTC
CDR3: CASSVTLGQGRTYEQYF

size: -
J: TRBJ2-1
V: TRBV5-8
D: -
DNA: TGTGCCAGCAGAAACACCGGGGGATTCTACAATGAGCAGTTCTTC
CDR3: CASRNTGGFYNEQFF

size: -
J: TRBJ2-1
V: TRBV13
D: -
DNA: TGTGCCAGCGTCCTAAAGGGGTTCTACAATGAGCAGTTCTTC
CDR3: CASVLKGFYNEQFF

size: -
J: TRBJ2-5
V: TRBV7-3
D: TRBD2
DNA: TGTGCCAGCAGCCGACTTGGCGGGGGGGCCCAAGAGACCCAGTACTTC
CDR3: CASSRLGGGAQETQYF

size: -
J: TRBJ2-5
V: TRBV5-6
D: -
DNA: TGTGCCAGCAGCTTGTACCCTCTTGGGGAGACCCAGTACTTC
CDR3: CASSLYPLGETQYF

size: -
J: TRBJ2-7
V: TRBV19
D: -
DNA: TGTGCCAGTAGTACCTGGACCCCGAGCTCCTACGAGCAGTACTTC
CDR3: CASSTWTPSSYEQYF

size: -
J: TRBJ2-3
V: TRBV15
D: -
DNA: TGTGCCACCAGCAGAGATAGACCGAGGGGCGATACGCAGTATTTT
CDR3: CATSRDRPRGDTQYF

size: -
J: TRBJ1-1
V: TRBV7-3
D: -
DNA: TGTGCCAGCAGCTTAAGGTGGGATACTGAAGCTTTCTTT
CDR3: CASSLRWDTEAFF

size: once
J: TRBJ2-7
V: TRBV5-4
D: TRBD1
DNA: TGTGCCAGCAGCTTCTCCGGGACAGGGACCTACGAGCAGTACTTC
CDR3: CASSFSGTGTYEQYF

size: -
J: TRBJ2-3
V: TRBV7-9
D: -
DNA: TGTGCCAGCAGCTTAGTAGCAGATACGCAGTATTTT
CDR3: CASSLVADTQYF

size: -
J: TRBJ2-7
V: TRBV30
D: -
DNA: TGTGCCTGGAGTGTAGGAGGGGGGGGGAGTCGTTACGAGCAGTACTTC
CDR3: CAWSVGGGGSRYEQYF

size: once
J: TRBJ2-7
V: TRBV6-5
D: -
DNA: TGTGCCAGCAGTACGGTGTGGGATAATTACGAGCAGTACTTC
CDR3: CASSTVWDNYEQYF